These 2 T cell receptor beta chains originate from one sample sequenced in a study of human T cells and chemical hapten exposure. TCRdb ran MiXCR on the RACE reads and lists one entry per CDR3 protein. The table shows a few hundred thousand distinct CDR3 sequences, with 4.8% occurring only once. Regarding time point: patch test 1, 2 weeks after DPC sensitization. Treatment described: therapeutic diphenylcyclopropenone sensitization with weekly scalp DPC. The material sequenced was whole blood, taken in connection with sensitization to the hapten diphenylcyclopropenone (DPC). These receptors came from a woman in her 50s with alopecia areata. Some clones in this sample may be carry-over from other donors' samples.

The chain recombines TRBV27 with TRBJ1-2; the D gene is possibly TRBD1 (5 bases). The CDR3 length is 13 residues. Trimming took off 8 bases at V and 1 base at J, with 11 bases between the two ends. In germline, CDR1 is MNHEY, CDR2 SMNVEV (reference sequence). As DNA, the CDR3 is TGTGCCAGCCGACCGGGGGGTAACTATGGCTACACCTTC. Translation: CASRPGGNYGYTF.

CDR3 residues: CASSLEQNRHNEQFF. In DNA form, the CDR3 reads TGTGCCAGCAGCTTGGAACAGAACCGTCACAATGAGCAGTTCTTC. The chain is built from TRBV5-4 and TRBJ2-1; D uncertain. The CDR3 spans 15 residues. Trimming shortened V by 0 bases and J by 5 bases, and 12 bases separated the two germline ends. In germline, CDR1 is SGHNT, CDR2 YYREEE (reference sequence). Looking up the rest from reference TRBV5-4 and TRBJ2-1 gives the full variable domain: ETGVTQSPTHLIKTRGQQVTLRCSSQSGHNTVSWYQQALGQGPQFIFQYYREEENGRGNFPPRFSGLQFPNYSSELNVNALELDDSALYLCASSLEQNRHNEQFFGPGTRLTVL.